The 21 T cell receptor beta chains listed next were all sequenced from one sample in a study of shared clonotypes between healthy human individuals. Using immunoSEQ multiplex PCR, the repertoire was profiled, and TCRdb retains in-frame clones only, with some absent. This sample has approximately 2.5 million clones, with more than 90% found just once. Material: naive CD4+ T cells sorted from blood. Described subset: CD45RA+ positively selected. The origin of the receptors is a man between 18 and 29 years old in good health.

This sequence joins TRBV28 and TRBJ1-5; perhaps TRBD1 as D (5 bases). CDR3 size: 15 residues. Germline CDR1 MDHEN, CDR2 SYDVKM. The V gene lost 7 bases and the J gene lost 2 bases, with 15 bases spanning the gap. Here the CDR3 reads CASTMGTVGNQPQHF. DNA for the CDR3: TGTGCCAGCACCATGGGGACGGTAGGCAATCAGCCCCAGCATTTT.

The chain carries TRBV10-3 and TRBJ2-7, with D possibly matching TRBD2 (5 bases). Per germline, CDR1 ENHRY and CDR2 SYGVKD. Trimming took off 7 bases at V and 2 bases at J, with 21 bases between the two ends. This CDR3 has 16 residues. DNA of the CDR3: TGTGCCATCAACAATATAGGAGGCAAGCCTCCCTACGAGCAGTACTTC. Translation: CAINNIGGKPPYEQYF.

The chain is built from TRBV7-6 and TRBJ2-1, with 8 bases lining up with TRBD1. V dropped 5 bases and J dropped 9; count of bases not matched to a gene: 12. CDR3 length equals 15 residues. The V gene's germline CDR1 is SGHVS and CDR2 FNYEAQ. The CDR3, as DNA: TGTGCCAGCAGCCTGGAGGGCAGGGGGCTGGCTGAGCAGTTCTTC. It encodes CASSLEGRGLAEQFF.

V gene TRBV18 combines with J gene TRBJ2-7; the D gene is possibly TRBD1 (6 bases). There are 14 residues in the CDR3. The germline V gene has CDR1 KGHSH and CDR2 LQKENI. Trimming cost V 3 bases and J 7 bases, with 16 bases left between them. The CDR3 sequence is CASSPGTSPGEQYF. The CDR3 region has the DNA TGTGCCAGCTCACCCGGGACATCTCCGGGGGAGCAGTACTTC. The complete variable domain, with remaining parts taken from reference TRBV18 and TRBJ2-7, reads NAGVMQNPRHLVRRRGQEARLRCSPMKGHSHVYWYRQLPEEGLKFMVYLQKENIIDESGMPKERFSAEFPKEGPSILRIQQVVRGDSAAYFCASSPGTSPGEQYFGPGTRLTVT.

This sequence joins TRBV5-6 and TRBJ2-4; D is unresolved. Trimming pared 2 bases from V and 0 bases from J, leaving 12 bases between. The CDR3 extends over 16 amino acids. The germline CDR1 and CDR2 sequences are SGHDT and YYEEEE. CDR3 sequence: CASSFSAELAKNIQYF. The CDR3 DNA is TGTGCCAGCAGCTTCTCCGCGGAGTTAGCCAAAAACATTCAGTACTTC.

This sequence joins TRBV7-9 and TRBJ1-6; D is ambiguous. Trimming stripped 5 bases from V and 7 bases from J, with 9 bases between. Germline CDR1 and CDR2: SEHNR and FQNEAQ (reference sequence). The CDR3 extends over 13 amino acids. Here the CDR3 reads CASSREGNSPLHF. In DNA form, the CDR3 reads TGTGCCAGCAGCCGCGAAGGGAATTCACCCCTCCACTTT.

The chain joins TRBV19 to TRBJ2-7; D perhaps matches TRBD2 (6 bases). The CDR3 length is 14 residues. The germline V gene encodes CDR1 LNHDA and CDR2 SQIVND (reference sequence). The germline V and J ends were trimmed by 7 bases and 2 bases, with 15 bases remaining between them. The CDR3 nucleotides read TGTGCCAGTACGGGGCGGGAACCTCCCTACGAGCAGTACTTC. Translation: CASTGREPPYEQYF.

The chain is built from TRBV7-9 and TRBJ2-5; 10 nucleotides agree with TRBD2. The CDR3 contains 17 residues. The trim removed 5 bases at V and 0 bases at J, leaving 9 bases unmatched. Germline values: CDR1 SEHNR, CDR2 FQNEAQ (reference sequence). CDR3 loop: CASSRRNSGGYQETQYF. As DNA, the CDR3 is TGTGCCAGCAGCCGACGCAATAGCGGGGGGTACCAAGAGACCCAGTACTTC.

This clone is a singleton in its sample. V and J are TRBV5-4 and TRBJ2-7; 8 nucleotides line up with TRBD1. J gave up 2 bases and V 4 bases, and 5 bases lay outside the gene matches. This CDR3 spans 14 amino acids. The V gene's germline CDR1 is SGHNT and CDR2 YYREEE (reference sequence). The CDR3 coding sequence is TGTGCCAGCAGCATACCGACAGGGGCCTACGAGCAGTACTTC. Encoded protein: CASSIPTGAYEQYF.

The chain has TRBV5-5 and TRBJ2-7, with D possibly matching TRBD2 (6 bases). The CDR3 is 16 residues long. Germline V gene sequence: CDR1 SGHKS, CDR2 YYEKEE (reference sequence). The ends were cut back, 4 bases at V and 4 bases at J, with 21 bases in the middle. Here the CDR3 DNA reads TGTGCCAGCAGCCCCCTTTTCCAGACTAGTCTTTACGAGCAGTACTTC. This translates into CASSPLFQTSLYEQYF.

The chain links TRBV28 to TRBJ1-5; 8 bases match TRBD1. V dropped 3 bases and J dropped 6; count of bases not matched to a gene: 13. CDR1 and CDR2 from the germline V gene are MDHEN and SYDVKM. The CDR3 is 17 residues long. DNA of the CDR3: TGTGCCAGCAGTTTGTTGTCTGGACAGGGAAGTGTTCAGCCCCAGCATTTT. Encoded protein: CASSLLSGQGSVQPQHF.

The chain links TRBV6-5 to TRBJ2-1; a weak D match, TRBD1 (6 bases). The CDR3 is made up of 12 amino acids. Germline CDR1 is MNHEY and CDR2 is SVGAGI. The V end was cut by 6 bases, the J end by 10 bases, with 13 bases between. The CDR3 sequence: CASSHADSEQFF. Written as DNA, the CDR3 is TGTGCCAGCAGCCACGCGGACAGCGAGCAGTTCTTC.

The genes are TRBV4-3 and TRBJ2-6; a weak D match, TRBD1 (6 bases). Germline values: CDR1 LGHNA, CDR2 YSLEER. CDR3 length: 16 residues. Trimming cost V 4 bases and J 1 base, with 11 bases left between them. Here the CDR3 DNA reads TGCGCCAGCAGCCGAGAACAGGGTTCTGGGGCCAACGTCCTGACTTTC. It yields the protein CASSREQGSGANVLTF.

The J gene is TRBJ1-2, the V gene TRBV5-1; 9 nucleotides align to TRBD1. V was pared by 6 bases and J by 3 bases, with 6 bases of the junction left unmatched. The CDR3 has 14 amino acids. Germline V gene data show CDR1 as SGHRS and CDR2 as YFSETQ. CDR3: CASNPGQGHYGYTF. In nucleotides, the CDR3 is TGCGCCAGCAACCCGGGACAGGGACACTATGGCTACACCTTC.

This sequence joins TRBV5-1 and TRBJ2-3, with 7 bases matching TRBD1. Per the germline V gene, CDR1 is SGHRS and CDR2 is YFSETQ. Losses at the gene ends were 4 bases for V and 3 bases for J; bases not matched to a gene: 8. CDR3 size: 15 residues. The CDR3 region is CASSPRQGRTDTQYF. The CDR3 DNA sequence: TGCGCCAGCAGCCCCCGACAGGGTCGGACAGATACGCAGTATTTT.

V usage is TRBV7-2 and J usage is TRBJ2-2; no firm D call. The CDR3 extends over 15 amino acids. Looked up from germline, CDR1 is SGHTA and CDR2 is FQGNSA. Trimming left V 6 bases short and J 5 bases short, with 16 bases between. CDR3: CASRIGLPLTGELFF. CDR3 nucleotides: TGTGCCAGCAGGATAGGGCTACCTCTAACCGGGGAGCTGTTTTTT.

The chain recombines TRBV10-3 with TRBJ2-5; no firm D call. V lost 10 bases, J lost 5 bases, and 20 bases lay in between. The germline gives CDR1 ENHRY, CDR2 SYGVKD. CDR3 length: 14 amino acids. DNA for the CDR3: TGTGCCACCGATCAACTGGGCTCCGCTGAGACCCAGTACTTC. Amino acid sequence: CATDQLGSAETQYF.

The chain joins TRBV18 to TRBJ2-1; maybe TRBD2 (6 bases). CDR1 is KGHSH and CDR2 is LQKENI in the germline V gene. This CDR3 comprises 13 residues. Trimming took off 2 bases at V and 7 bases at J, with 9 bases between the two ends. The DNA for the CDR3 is TGTGCCAGCTCACCATGGGCGGGGAATGAGCAGTTCTTC. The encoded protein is CASSPWAGNEQFF.

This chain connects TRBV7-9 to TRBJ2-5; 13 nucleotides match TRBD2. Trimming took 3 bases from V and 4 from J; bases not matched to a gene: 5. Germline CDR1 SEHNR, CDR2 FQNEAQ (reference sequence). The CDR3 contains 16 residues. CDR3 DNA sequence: TGTGCCAGCAGCTTTGGACTAGCGGGGGCTCCAGAGACCCAGTACTTC. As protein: CASSFGLAGAPETQYF.

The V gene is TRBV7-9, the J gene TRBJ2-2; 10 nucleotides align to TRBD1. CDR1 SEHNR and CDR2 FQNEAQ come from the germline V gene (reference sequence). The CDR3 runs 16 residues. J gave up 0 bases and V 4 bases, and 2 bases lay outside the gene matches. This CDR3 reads CASSSGQGPNTGELFF. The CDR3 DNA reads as TGTGCCAGCAGCTCGGGACAGGGGCCGAACACCGGGGAGCTGTTTTTT. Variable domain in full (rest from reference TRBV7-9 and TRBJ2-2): DTGVSQNPRHKITKRGQNVTFRCDPISEHNRLYWYRQTLGQGPEFLTYFQNEAQLEKSRLLSDRFSAERPKGSFSTLEIQRTEQGDSAMYLCASSSGQGPNTGELFFGEGSRLTVL.

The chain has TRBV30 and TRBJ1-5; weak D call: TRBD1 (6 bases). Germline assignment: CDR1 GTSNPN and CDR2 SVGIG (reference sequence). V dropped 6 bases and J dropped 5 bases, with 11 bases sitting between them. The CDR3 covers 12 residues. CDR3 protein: CACGTFDQPQHF. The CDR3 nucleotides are TGTGCCTGCGGGACATTCGATCAGCCCCAGCATTTT.